This T cell receptor (beta chain) stems from a study of cytomegalovirus exposure and HLA in healthy donors. Study information: Within an early data release were tens of millions of unique TCRs drawn from HLA-typed donors.

With respect to this clone: As yet, its antigen is unknown.

Notes on the study in general: Reports indicate that TCR beta sequences accurately predicted the HLA-A and HLA-B alleles of most subjects.

The germline gives CDR1 SGHRS, CDR2 YFSETQ. The ends were cut back, 0 bases at V and 13 bases at J, with 11 bases in the middle. The CDR3 is 12 residues long. The PCR was carried out with 60 Vbeta primers and 13 Jbeta primers. TCRdb's table, derived via immunoSEQ multiplex PCR, lists solely in-frame clones and lacks some. The table has some 130,000 clones, roughly four fifths seen once. Specimen: PBMCs. The source of this sequence is a man younger than 40 in good health and CMV-seronegative. This chain links TRBV5-1 with TRBJ2-4, with D possibly being TRBD2 (5 bases). CDR3 sequence (DNA): TGCGCCAGCAGCTTGGCCCGGGGAAAGCAGTACTTC. Amino acids: CASSLARGKQYF.